These T cell receptor beta chains were read from a single sample in a study of monozygotic twins with inflammatory bowel disease. TCRdb reanalyzed the 5' RACE reads, giving one entry per CDR3 protein sequence and no DNA. The ten most abundant clones cover approximately 2.8% of a sample with over 350,000 distinct CDR3 sequences. Sequencing input: blood. These receptors originate from a human donor with ulcerative colitis or Crohn's disease, or a healthy co-twin of an affected twin (not recorded which). Each CDR3 is given with its conserved first and last residue. Each record gives: V gene, J gene, CDR3 protein.

>TRBV4-3|TRBJ2-3
CASSQEKVAVVTQYF
>TRBV5-1|TRBJ1-2
CASSFGQGAGGYTF
>TRBV7-2|TRBJ1-6
CASRLRQDNSPLHF
>TRBV19|TRBJ2-1
CASSVRQGRTDNEQFF
>TRBV10-3|TRBJ2-1
CAISKPGTGMNEQFF
>TRBV10-3|TRBJ2-1
CAISSGQGSYNEQFF
>TRBV20-1|TRBJ2-3
CSANVAGDPTDTQYF
>TRBV6-5|TRBJ1-2
CASSYFTHYGYTF
>TRBV7-2|TRBJ2-7
CASSLAPRDYEQYF
>TRBV20-1|TRBJ1-5
CSASPRNQPQHF
>TRBV20-1|TRBJ1-1
CSARDLSRITEAFF
>TRBV7-8|TRBJ1-2
CASSPGGFNNYGYTF
>TRBV15|TRBJ2-5
CATSRASGGLETQYF
>TRBV7-2|TRBJ2-7
CASSLSFGGAYEQYF
>TRBV6-2/TRBV6-3|TRBJ1-1
CASLDRGLAEAFF
>TRBV15|TRBJ2-7
CATSRGRTYEQYF
>TRBV19|TRBJ2-5
CASSTASGGASRETQYF
>TRBV20-1|TRBJ2-1
CSALTSGGTSSYNEQFF
>TRBV12-3/TRBV12-4|TRBJ1-1
CASMRVVGNTEAFF
>TRBV5-4|TRBJ2-7
CASSSSLGAGQASYEQYF
>TRBV7-2|TRBJ1-6
CASSLDRDRGNSPLHF
>TRBV5-1|TRBJ1-1
CASSLGFDTEAFF
>TRBV20-1|TRBJ2-1
CSATTGSTSYNEQFF
>TRBV5-6|TRBJ1-1
CASREGASFYTEAFF
>TRBV18|TRBJ1-1
CASSPPPRGGSTTEAFF
>TRBV7-9|TRBJ2-7
CASSQLGRGLQIEQYF
>TRBV11-2|TRBJ2-3
CASSLVRGEGPPGTDTQYF
>TRBV6-5|TRBJ2-7
CASSYSGRVEQYF
>TRBV5-1|TRBJ1-1
CASSWTGGANTEAFF
>TRBV20-1|TRBJ2-7
CSARGWASYEQYF
>TRBV19|TRBJ2-3
CASSFPSTGGRAQYF
>TRBV11-3|TRBJ2-1
CASSPRADRRINEQFF
>TRBV20-1|TRBJ2-2
CSARDHFIQGRSTGELFF
>TRBV20-1|TRBJ2-5
CSAPPGLLQETQYF
>TRBV25-1|TRBJ2-3
CASSPRRGTDTQYF
>TRBV10-3|TRBJ2-7
CAISDGEPYEQYF
>TRBV7-2|TRBJ2-5
CASIPLRGGSQETQYF
>TRBV12-3/TRBV12-4|TRBJ2-7
CASTTTLYEQYF
>TRBV12-3/TRBV12-4|TRBJ2-3
CASSFQGSTDTQYF
>TRBV7-9|TRBJ2-5
CASRDRGETQYF
>TRBV5-1|TRBJ1-2
CASSIRGHADYTF
>TRBV4-1|TRBJ2-5
CASSQGLPTRWETQYF
>TRBV5-1|TRBJ2-7
CASSRIGQDSYEQYF
>TRBV20-1|TRBJ1-2
CSAGTYRASYGYTF
>TRBV20-1|TRBJ2-3
CSARLAGKSTDTQYF